The rows below give T cell receptor beta chains drawn from one sample of a study of T cell repertoires in cytomegalovirus infection. No antigen has been assigned to these receptors. TCRdb reanalysed the reads using MiXCR and keeps one entry per CDR3 protein. The table records about 180,000 distinct CDR3 sequences, about a fifth of them present only once. The sample was CD8+ T cells from cultured PBMCs, taken from culture after CMV antigen stimulation. Source of these receptors: a human donor in good health (CMV status not recorded). Some clones in this sample may be carry-over from other donors' samples. Each CDR3 is given with its conserved first and last residue. Each record gives: J gene, V gene, clone size, D gene, CDR3 DNA, CDR3 protein. A D gene is named only where the DNA matches it firmly. Clone size, where shown, is once, few, many, or a class for clones that have expanded.

>TRBJ2-7|TRBV11-2|few|.
TGTGCCAGCAGCCAGACCGCGACAGACTCCTACGAGCAGTACTTC
CASSQTATDSYEQYF
>TRBJ1-1|TRBV19|few|.
TGTGCCAGTAGGTTCCCGAACACTGAAGCTTTCTTT
CASRFPNTEAFF
>TRBJ2-1|TRBV19|.|TRBD1
TGTGCCAGTAGTATCTCCACCCTTGACAGGGGTGAGCAGTTCTTC
CASSISTLDRGEQFF
>TRBJ1-2|TRBV7-2|few|TRBD1
TGTGCCAGCAGCCCAGGGGGGGAAGGCTATGGCTACACCTTC
CASSPGGEGYGYTF
>TRBJ2-1|TRBV4-1|few|.
TGCGCCAGCAGCCAAGAACTCTGGGCAGGGAGAGACAATGAGCAGTTCTTC
CASSQELWAGRDNEQFF
>TRBJ1-1|TRBV27|.|TRBD1
TGTGCCAGCAGTTTCACAGGGGTTAGGTCTGAAGCTTTCTTT
CASSFTGVRSEAFF
>TRBJ1-5|TRBV28|many|.
TGTGCCAGCAGCCCACAACAGGCTTTCTTTAGCAATCAGCCCCAGCATTTT
CASSPQQAFFSNQPQHF
>TRBJ1-5|TRBV7-8|many|.
TGTGCCAGCAGCTTAGCGGGCACTATAAATCAGCCCCAGCATTTT
CASSLAGTINQPQHF
>TRBJ1-5|TRBV6-1|.|.
TGTGCCAGCAGTGAAACCGCCAGGCCAGATCAGCCCCAGCATTTT
CASSETARPDQPQHF
>TRBJ2-7|TRBV7-8|.|.
TGTGCCAGCAGCTTAGAAGCGATAGGGGGGCGTATCGTCGGCTACGAGCAGTACTTC
CASSLEAIGGRIVGYEQYF
>TRBJ1-2|TRBV7-2|few|TRBD1
TGTGCCAGCAGCCGTCGTGGGACAGGGGAAAGAGCGCTTAACTATGGCTACACCTTC
CASSRRGTGERALNYGYTF
>TRBJ2-2|TRBV7-8|.|TRBD1
TGTGCCAGCACTGCTTTCCGGGACAGTCCGAACACCGGGGAGCTGTTTTTT
CASTAFRDSPNTGELFF
>TRBJ2-2|TRBV7-2|many|.
TGTGCCAGCACCGTGCCGACCCCTGGAATGACGAACACCGGGGAGCTGTTTTTT
CASTVPTPGMTNTGELFF
>TRBJ1-1|TRBV14|few|.
TGTGCCAGCAGCCAAGGAATCGGAGGTGAGAACACTGAAGCTTTCTTT
CASSQGIGGENTEAFF
>TRBJ1-1|TRBV7-2|.|.
TGTGCCAGCAGCCCACCTCCACCTATGAACACTGAAGCTTTCTTT
CASSPPPPMNTEAFF
>TRBJ2-7|TRBV11-1|.|.
TGTGCCAGCAGCTTACCCGGACGGGGAGTCTACGAGCAGTACTTC
CASSLPGRGVYEQYF
>TRBJ1-2|TRBV7-9|many|.
TGTGCCAGCAAGTCCGGGGGACGTAACTATGGCTACACCTTC
CASKSGGRNYGYTF
>TRBJ1-2|TRBV27|few|.
TGTGCCAGCAGTTTGGAAGGAGAAGGGCAATATGGCTACACCTTC
CASSLEGEGQYGYTF
>TRBJ1-2|TRBV6-5|.|.
TGTGCCAGCAGTTACACAGGGAGTTTCGAGGATGGCTACACCTTC
CASSYTGSFEDGYTF
>TRBJ2-3|TRBV7-6|few|TRBD2
TGTGCCAGCAGCTCTGAAGCGGGGTACACGGATACGCAGTATTTT
CASSSEAGYTDTQYF
>TRBJ1-5|TRBV27|.|TRBD1
TGTGCCAGCAGCCTTAGGGGGACAGGGGTCCCCAATCAGCCCCAGCATTTT
CASSLRGTGVPNQPQHF
>TRBJ1-4|TRBV6-5|few|.
TGTGCCAGCAGTTACGGGATAGGACAGAGTAATGAAAAACTGTTTTTT
CASSYGIGQSNEKLFF
>TRBJ1-5|TRBV6-2/TRBV6-3|few|TRBD1
TGTGCCAGCAGTCAGGGACAGGGGCCCGTCGGACAGCCCCAGCATTTT
CASSQGQGPVGQPQHF
>TRBJ2-3|TRBV7-8|.|TRBD2
TGTGCCAGCAGCTCCCAACCAGCGGGGGGACCCAGGGATACGCAGTATTTT
CASSSQPAGGPRDTQYF
>TRBJ1-1|TRBV11-1|.|.
TGTGCCAGCAGCTCGTGGGAGGTGACTGAAGCTTTCTTT
CASSSWEVTEAFF
>TRBJ2-2|TRBV29-1|few|.
TGCAGCGTCCCCCGGGACACCGGGGAGCTGTTTTTT
CSVPRDTGELFF
>TRBJ2-5|TRBV27|.|TRBD2
TGTGCCAGCAGTTTAATCCTAGCGGGAGCGGAGACCCAGTACTTC
CASSLILAGAETQYF
>TRBJ2-1|TRBV28|few|TRBD2
TGTGCCAGCGGGAGGCTAGCGGGCTATATCTCCTACAATGAGCAGTTCTTC
CASGRLAGYISYNEQFF
>TRBJ1-6|TRBV13|.|.
TGTGCCAGCAGCTTAGGCCAGGGATCACCCCTCCACTTT
CASSLGQGSPLHF
>TRBJ1-2|TRBV12-3/TRBV12-4|few|TRBD1
TGTGCCAGCAGAGATACAGGGGCGCAGAACTATGGCTACACCTTC
CASRDTGAQNYGYTF
>TRBJ1-1|TRBV4-1|few|.
TGCGCCAGCAGCCAAGACAGAGAGAACACTGAAGCTTTCTTT
CASSQDRENTEAFF
>TRBJ2-7|TRBV7-4|.|TRBD2
TGTGCCAGCAGCGGACTAGAGAACGAGCAGTACTTC
CASSGLENEQYF
>TRBJ2-7|TRBV4-1|.|.
TGCGCCAGCAGCCAAGGGGGGCTCTCCTACGAGCAGTACTTC
CASSQGGLSYEQYF
>TRBJ1-2|TRBV7-8|few|TRBD1
TGTGCCAGCAGCCCGGCAGGGGGCAATGGCTACACCTTC
CASSPAGGNGYTF
>TRBJ2-7|TRBV12-3/TRBV12-4|few|TRBD2
TGTGCCAGCAGGGCCGGGACTAGCGCGTCCTACGAGCAGTACTTC
CASRAGTSASYEQYF
>TRBJ1-2|TRBV27|.|TRBD1
TGTGCCAGCAGGTTACAGGGGGGGAACTATGGCTACACCTTC
CASRLQGGNYGYTF
>TRBJ1-1|TRBV4-2|few|.
TGTGCCAGCAGCCAGTTCACCAGTAACACTGAAGCTTTCTTT
CASSQFTSNTEAFF
>TRBJ2-1|TRBV7-2|.|TRBD1
TGTGCCAGCAGCCCTTGGACAGGAGACTACAATGAGCAGTTCTTC
CASSPWTGDYNEQFF
>TRBJ2-2|TRBV20-1|.|.
TGCAGTGCTAGAGAGGGACGGCGAACCGGGGAGCTGTTTTTT
CSAREGRRTGELFF
>TRBJ1-6|TRBV9|many|.
TGTGCCAGCAGCGTAGGTGGGGATTCACCCCTCCACTTT
CASSVGGDSPLHF
>TRBJ1-2|TRBV6-2/TRBV6-3|.|TRBD1
TGTGCCAGCAGCCAACCCCGGACAGGGGGCATTAATGGCTACACCTTC
CASSQPRTGGINGYTF
>TRBJ2-7|TRBV28|few|TRBD1
TGTGCCAGCAGTTCCCAGGGGGCGATCAACGAGCAGTACTTC
CASSSQGAINEQYF
>TRBJ2-7|TRBV14|.|.
TGTGCCAGCAGCTTCCTATACTACGAGCAGTACTTC
CASSFLYYEQYF
>TRBJ1-5|TRBV12-3/TRBV12-4|few|TRBD1
TGTGCCAGCAGTTACACAGGGGGCTTAGAGCCCCAGCATTTT
CASSYTGGLEPQHF
>TRBJ1-5|TRBV9|once|.
TGTGCCAGCGGGGAGGGAGGCAGCAATCAGCCCCAGCATTTT
CASGEGGSNQPQHF
>TRBJ2-7|TRBV7-8|few|.
TGTGCCAGCAGCCCCAGACAGCCGGGCGAGCAGTACTTC
CASSPRQPGEQYF
>TRBJ2-2|TRBV4-3|few|.
TGCGCTAGCAGCCAAGAAATTGAGGGGGGGAACACCGGGGAGCTGTTTTTT
CASSQEIEGGNTGELFF
>TRBJ1-5|TRBV7-9|few|.
TGTGCCAGCAGCTTAACGTCCAGGGATGATAGCAATCAGCCCCAGCATTTT
CASSLTSRDDSNQPQHF
>TRBJ1-2|TRBV20-1|.|.
TGCAGATATCCAGGAGGCGCTAACTATGGCTACACCTTC
CRYPGGANYGYTF
>TRBJ2-1|TRBV7-3|.|TRBD2
TGTGCCAGCAGCCCCGGGGGGGTCAACAGGCATGAGCAGTTCTTC
CASSPGGVNRHEQFF
>TRBJ1-5|TRBV12-3/TRBV12-4|many|.
TGTGCCAGCAGTTTAGCACCGACACTGAAGCCCCAGCATTTT
CASSLAPTLKPQHF